A single sample is the source of the 12 T cell receptor beta chains below, sequenced in a study of CD8 T cells in ankylosing spondylitis. TCRdb passed the 5' RACE reads through MiXCR, listing each CDR3 protein once. The repertoire includes 250,000 to 350,000 distinct CDR3 sequences, roughly 20% of them detected once, and roughly 8% sits in the top ten. Sequencing input: blood, either unsorted or a sorted T cell fraction (not recorded which). These receptors all come from a male donor with ankylosing spondylitis or in good health (not recorded which).

This clonotype was observed at least ten times. The rearrangement uses TRBV5-1 and TRBJ1-5, with TRBD1 identical over 10 bases. V was clipped by 4 bases and J by 4 bases; unmatched bases: 5. This CDR3 spans 15 amino acids. Germline assignment: CDR1 SGHRS and CDR2 YFSETQ. CDR3 protein: CASSAGTGVNQPQHF. The CDR3 DNA is TGCGCCAGCAGCGCCGGGACAGGGGTTAATCAGCCCCAGCATTTT.

CDR3 in amino acids: CSAAPGTSGIYEQYV. The CDR3 region has the DNA TGCAGTGCTGCCCCCGGGACTAGCGGGATCTACGAGCAGTACGTC. The chain uses TRBV20-1 and TRBJ2-7; 13 bases match TRBD2. The germline V gene has CDR1 DFQATT and CDR2 SNEGSKA (reference sequence). CDR3 length equals 15 residues. Trimming removed 5 bases from V and 3 bases from J; junction bases left unmatched: 7.

This clonotype was detected only a few times. The rearrangement uses TRBV20-1 and TRBJ1-2; D possibly corresponds to TRBD1 (6 bases). This CDR3 region has 14 residues. Trimming pared 3 bases from V and 4 bases from J, leaving 15 bases between. The V gene's germline CDR1 is DFQATT and CDR2 SNEGSKA (reference sequence). The CDR3, as DNA: TGCAGTGCTAGGACAGGCCCTAAGGGCTATGGCTACACCTTC. Its protein is CSARTGPKGYGYTF.

The gene calls are TRBV14 and TRBJ1-1, with unresolved D. Germline V lookup: CDR1 SGHDN, CDR2 FVKESK. V was clipped by 0 bases and J by 4 bases, with 9 bases between them. The CDR3 sequence is 14 residues long. The CDR3, as DNA: TGTGCCAGCAGCCAAGATCCGGGGTCCACTGAAGCTTTCTTT. It specifies CASSQDPGSTEAFF.

This clonotype came up once. The chain uses TRBV27 and TRBJ1-2; D possibly corresponds to TRBD1 (5 bases). Germline V CDR1 and CDR2: MNHEY, SMNVEV (reference sequence). Trimming stripped 3 bases from V and 8 bases from J, with 16 bases between. CDR3 length: 14 residues. CDR3 sequence: CASSLGGGLEGYTF. The CDR3 DNA is TGTGCCAGCAGTTTGGGGGGGGGTCTGGAGGGCTACACCTTC.

The sample holds many counts of this clonotype. The V and J genes are TRBV29-1 and TRBJ1-2; no reliable D call. This CDR3 is 12 amino acids long. The V and J ends lost 7 bases and 4 bases respectively, with 13 bases between them. Germline V CDR1 and CDR2: SQVTM, ANQGSEA. The CDR3 DNA reads TGCAGCGCCGCCGTCGGGAGCTATGGCTACACCTTC. Its protein product is CSAAVGSYGYTF.

The CDR3 reads CSAREASGSSFPKFF. For the CDR3, the DNA is TGCAGTGCTAGAGAGGCTAGCGGGAGTTCCTTTCCAAAGTTCTTC. The rearrangement joins TRBV20-1 to TRBJ2-1; 10 bases are a match to TRBD2. The germline V gene has CDR1 DFQATT and CDR2 SNEGSKA (reference sequence). V gave up 0 bases and J gave up 14 bases; unmatched junction bases: 13. The CDR3 contains 15 residues.

This clonotype was seen a few times. The gene calls are TRBV10-2 and TRBJ2-3, with D perhaps matching TRBD2 (6 bases). V shed 6 bases and J shed 4 bases, with 14 bases lying between them. The CDR3 is 14 amino acids. Per the germline V gene, CDR1 is WSHSY and CDR2 is SAAADI. CDR3 sequence reads: CASRGVWGADTQYF. Here the CDR3 DNA reads TGCGCCAGCAGGGGCGTCTGGGGGGCAGATACGCAGTATTTT.

This rearrangement joins TRBV6-5 to TRBJ1-1; D is unresolved. This CDR3 region has 14 residues. The germline CDR1 and CDR2 sequences are MNHEY and SVGAGI. V was clipped by 4 bases and J by 1 base, with 10 bases between them. The CDR3 DNA reads TGTGCCAGCAGTTCTCAGGTCCCGAACACTGAAGCTTTCTTT. Its protein is CASSSQVPNTEAFF.

This clonotype was seen a few times. The chain has TRBV5-1 and TRBJ2-1; D gene uncertain. V gave up 4 bases and J gave up 4 bases, with 15 bases separating them. CDR1 is SGHRS, CDR2 YFSETQ, per germline. The CDR3 runs 15 residues. The CDR3 DNA follows: TGCGCCAGCAGCCAAGGCCGTTTAGGGTACAATGAGCAGTTCTTC. Translation gives CASSQGRLGYNEQFF.

This clonotype was detected a few times. The CDR3 DNA follows: TGTGCCATCAGTACCAGGGAAGATACGCAGTATTTT. It encodes CAISTREDTQYF. V usage is TRBV10-3 and J usage is TRBJ2-3; possibly TRBD1 for D (5 bases). The V gene's germline CDR1 is ENHRY and CDR2 SYGVKD. The CDR3 totals 12 residues. With 5 bases removed from V and 5 bases from J, the gap between germline ends came to 8 bases.

This clonotype was seen just once. This sequence joins TRBV2 and TRBJ2-1; TRBD2 matches at 9 bases. CDR3 size: 14 residues. Germline V gives CDR1 SNHLY, CDR2 FYNNEI. Germline trimming cut 7 bases from V and 8 bases from J; bases unmatched to any gene: 9. CDR3 sequence: CASNKIAGVDEQFF. The CDR3 DNA follows: TGTGCCAGCAATAAAATAGCGGGGGTCGATGAGCAGTTCTTC.